This T cell receptor beta chain originates from a study of glioma-infiltrating T cells after dendritic cell vaccination. Selection required adequate fresh-frozen tumor tissue plus more than two years' survival data. TCRB CDR3 was amplified from 2 ug genomic DNA or less. Produced via immunoSEQ multiplex PCR; TCRdb's table is partial and in-frame only. The sample lists under 100,000 clones, over 60% seen once, with almost 6% in the top ten. The sequence was collected from a human donor with glioblastoma. The sample in question was blood, obtained before dendritic cell vaccination.

CDR3 protein: CASSLGGGARITDTQYF. Here the CDR3 DNA reads TGTGCCAGCAGCTTGGGTGGGGGGGCCAGGATCACAGATACGCAGTATTTT. The chain combines TRBV5-6 with TRBJ2-3, with D perhaps matching TRBD2 (7 bases). The length of the CDR3 is 17 residues. Trimming pared 0 bases from V and 2 bases from J, leaving 16 bases between. CDR1 and CDR2 (germline): SGHDT, YYEEEE.